This is a list of T cell receptor beta chains from one sample in a study of vaccination effects on CD4 cells after COVID-19. Antigens for these TCRs are unknown. The table came from immunoSEQ multiplex PCR; TCRdb's copy has only in-frame clones and leaves some out. The table has about 43,000 clones, around 78% seen once; the top ten hold 10% to 12%. The specimen was CD4+ T cells from PBMCs cultured with SARS-CoV-2 spike peptides, collected before COVID-19 vaccination. The receptors were gathered from a human donor who received a COVID-19 vaccine. CDR3s include the opening cysteine and the closing phenylalanine or tryptophan. A D gene is named only where the DNA matches it firmly. Size is stated for part of the rows, as once, few or many counts, or as a class when the clone is expanded.

NA	TRBV5-1	few	TRBJ2-3	TGCGCCAGCAGCCTCCAGTTCTCTAGCACAGATACGCAGTATTTT	CASSLQFSSTDTQYF
TRBD1	TRBV29-1	NA	TRBJ2-3	TGCAGCGCTTGGACAGGGTTCACAGATACGCAGTATTTT	CSAWTGFTDTQYF
NA	TRBV9	NA	TRBJ2-3	TGTGCCAGTGGCCCTTGGGACGGGGGCACAGATACGCAGTATTTT	CASGPWDGGTDTQYF
NA	TRBV10-2	NA	TRBJ2-1	TGCGCCAGCAACCCCGACAGTTACAATGAGCAGTTCTTC	CASNPDSYNEQFF
TRBD1	TRBV28	NA	TRBJ1-4	TGTGCCAGCAGTATAGCCGGGACAGGGGGGAGGGAAAAACTGTTTTTT	CASSIAGTGGREKLFF
NA	TRBV5-1	NA	TRBJ2-3	TGCGCCAGCAGCTTACAGGGAGTGGTCTCGGATACGCAGTATTTT	CASSLQGVVSDTQYF
NA	TRBV4-3	NA	TRBJ2-5	TGCGCCAGCAGCCAAGCAGAGAGTTTGGGGACCCAGTACTTC	CASSQAESLGTQYF
NA	TRBV21-1	NA	TRBJ2-1	TGTGCCAGCGCGATACGCTCCTACAATGAGCAGTTCTTC	CASAIRSYNEQFF
NA	TRBV5-4	NA	TRBJ2-5	TGTGCCAGCAGCTTTGACGGGATGGCCCAGTACTTC	CASSFDGMAQYF
NA	TRBV18	NA	TRBJ2-1	TGTGCCAGCTCACCACCGGTTGTGTACAATGAGCAGTTCTTC	CASSPPVVYNEQFF
NA	TRBV10-3	NA	TRBJ1-1	TGTGCCATCAGTCGGACAGCGAACACTGAAGCTTTCTTT	CAISRTANTEAFF
NA	TRBV7-3	NA	TRBJ2-3	TGTGCCAGCAGCTTGTCGGGGGGCACAGATACGCAGTATTTT	CASSLSGGTDTQYF
NA	TRBV4-2	NA	TRBJ2-3	TGTGCCAGCAGCCAAGGGATTGATGGCGGGGGCCCCACAGATACGCAGTATTTT	CASSQGIDGGGPTDTQYF
TRBD1	TRBV27	NA	TRBJ1-3	TGTGCCAGCAGTCCCGACAGGGTCCCCGGAAACACCATATATTTT	CASSPDRVPGNTIYF
TRBD2	TRBV7-2	NA	TRBJ2-3	TGTGCCAGCAGCTTAGAAGCGCGCGGGGGGCCTAGAGATACGCAGTATTTT	CASSLEARGGPRDTQYF
NA	TRBV11-2	NA	TRBJ2-5	TGTGCCAGCAGCGCGGGACAGAACCGTCAAGAGACCCAGTACTTC	CASSAGQNRQETQYF
NA	TRBV6-5	NA	TRBJ2-2	TGTGCCAGCAGTTACTCGACAGGGAACACCGGGGAGCTGTTTTTT	CASSYSTGNTGELFF
NA	TRBV7-3	NA	TRBJ2-3	TGTGCCAGCAGCTTAACCGGCCTCAACACAGATACGCAGTATTTT	CASSLTGLNTDTQYF
NA	TRBV19	few	TRBJ2-2	TGTGCCAGTAGTATAGATCAGGGGCCAATTCACTCGAACACCGGGGAGCTGTTTTTT	CASSIDQGPIHSNTGELFF
NA	TRBV6-4	few	TRBJ2-3	TGTGCCAGCAGCGCTACAGGTTATGACACAGATACGCAGTATTTT	CASSATGYDTDTQYF
NA	TRBV18	NA	TRBJ1-4	TGTGCCAGCTCACCGGCACAGGGTAAGCTGTTTTTT	CASSPAQGKLFF
NA	TRBV6-5	NA	TRBJ2-1	TGTGCCAGCAGTTACTCGAGGACAAACAATGAGCAGTTCTTC	CASSYSRTNNEQFF
NA	TRBV5-6	NA	TRBJ1-4	TGTGCCAGCAGCTTGGGTAAGGGGAGGGGGACTAATGAAAAACTGTTTTTT	CASSLGKGRGTNEKLFF
NA	TRBV18	NA	TRBJ1-6	TGTGCCAGCTCACCAGGAGGGAACTATAATTCACCCCTCCACTTT	CASSPGGNYNSPLHF
NA	TRBV14	NA	TRBJ2-5	TGTGCCAGCAGCCAAGATTTGGTCTCCGAGACCCAGTACTTC	CASSQDLVSETQYF
NA	TRBV10-2	NA	TRBJ1-5	TGCGCCAGCAGTGAGTCTACAGTGGGTCAGCCCCAGCATTTT	CASSESTVGQPQHF
TRBD1	TRBV27	NA	TRBJ1-1	TGTGCCAGCAGCCGAGGGGGCGGGAACACTGAAGCTTTCTTT	CASSRGGGNTEAFF
NA	TRBV10-3	NA	TRBJ1-2	TGTGCCATCAGTGAGTCGACCGGGCACTATGGCTACACCTTC	CAISESTGHYGYTF
TRBD1	TRBV18	NA	TRBJ1-1	TGTGCCAGCTCAGACAGGGGCGACACTGAAGCTTTCTTT	CASSDRGDTEAFF
TRBD1	TRBV3-1/TRBV3-2	NA	TRBJ1-2	TGTGCCAGCAGCCAAGAACAGGGGAATGGCTACACCTTC	CASSQEQGNGYTF
TRBD2	TRBV4-1	NA	TRBJ2-1	TGCGCCAGCAGCCTACCCGGGACTAGCGGGGGGACTTCCTACAATGAGCAGTTCTTC	CASSLPGTSGGTSYNEQFF
TRBD1	TRBV9	NA	TRBJ1-5	TGTGCCAGCAGCGTTGCAGGGGGGAATCAGCCCCAGCATTTT	CASSVAGGNQPQHF
TRBD2	TRBV9	NA	TRBJ2-5	TGTGCCAGCAGCCCGAGCTCCCACCAGGTGGGAATAGCGGGGGGCCGGGAGACCCAGTACTTC	CASSPSSHQVGIAGGRETQYF
TRBD1	TRBV27	NA	TRBJ1-5	TGTGCCAGCAGACGGGACAGGAACAATCAGCCCCAGCATTTT	CASRRDRNNQPQHF
TRBD2	TRBV7-3	NA	TRBJ2-3	TGTGCCAGCAGCATAGCGGGGGTCACAGATACGCAGTATTTT	CASSIAGVTDTQYF
TRBD1	TRBV7-2	NA	TRBJ1-2	TGTGCCAGCTTTCCGGGACAGGGTAGCTATGGCTACACCTTC	CASFPGQGSYGYTF
TRBD1	TRBV12-5	NA	TRBJ2-3	TGTGCTAGTGGTTCCGTCATACAGGGGCTACCAGATACGCAGTATTTT	CASGSVIQGLPDTQYF
NA	TRBV28	NA	TRBJ1-3	TGTGCCAGCAGTGAGGGTCCGTTTGGAAACACCATATATTTT	CASSEGPFGNTIYF
TRBD2	TRBV6-5	once	TRBJ2-2	TGTGCCAGCAGTTACTCCAGACTAGCGGGGGGGGAGCTGTTTTTT	CASSYSRLAGGELFF
NA	TRBV6-1	NA	TRBJ1-1	TGTGCCAGCAGTGATCCGGGGTTCGGAAACACTGAAGCTTTCTTT	CASSDPGFGNTEAFF
NA	TRBV5-4	few	TRBJ1-5	TGTGCCCTTCCTTGGGGACCGCCCCAGCATTTT	CALPWGPPQHF
NA	TRBV2	NA	TRBJ1-1	TGTGCCAGCAGGAGCAATGGGGATGAAGCTTTCTTT	CASRSNGDEAFF
TRBD1	TRBV6-2/TRBV6-3	NA	TRBJ1-5	TGTGCCAGCAGCCCGACAGGGGGCGGTCAGCCCCAGCATTTT	CASSPTGGGQPQHF
NA	TRBV6-5	NA	TRBJ2-6	TGTGCCAGCTTACGGGGGGCTTCTGGGGCCAACGTCCTGACTTTC	CASLRGASGANVLTF
NA	TRBV5-6	NA	TRBJ2-1	TGTGCCAGCAGCTTGGTCTTAGGGACTGAGCAGTTCTTC	CASSLVLGTEQFF